The rows below give T cell receptor beta chains drawn from one sample of a study of identical twins. TCRdb recomputed calls from the 5' RACE reads with MiXCR, one row per CDR3 protein. The sample contains about 290,000 distinct CDR3 sequences, 8% to 9.5% of which appear only once. These records were also assigned to another study, of yellow fever vaccine responses in identical twins.

Sequenced sample: CD8+ T cells sorted from blood. The receptor source for this set is a woman between 18 and 29 years old in good health. CDR3s include the opening cysteine and the closing phenylalanine or tryptophan. The order of the fields is CDR3 length, V gene, J gene, D gene, clone size, CDR3 DNA, CDR3 protein. A D gene is named only where the DNA matches it firmly. Clone size is given for some rows only: seen once, a few or many times, or a class if the clone is expanded.

length: 14
V: TRBV16
J: TRBJ1-2
D: .
size: many
DNA: TGTGCCAGCAGCCTAGGATCGGGGGAATATGGCTACACCTTC
CDR3: CASSLGSGEYGYTF

length: 18
V: TRBV10-3
J: TRBJ2-2
D: TRBD1
size: few
DNA: TGTGCCATCAGTGAGGGAAGGGGGCTTGCTCTAGGTGCCGGGGAGCTGTTTTTT
CDR3: CAISEGRGLALGAGELFF

length: 17
V: TRBV2
J: TRBJ2-3
D: TRBD2
size: .
DNA: TGTGCCAGCAGTGAAGCGTTCCGGCTAGCGGGCACAGATACGCAGTATTTT
CDR3: CASSEAFRLAGTDTQYF

length: 14
V: TRBV4-3
J: TRBJ2-2
D: TRBD2
size: .
DNA: TGCGCCAGCAGCCAGCCGGGACTAGATGGGGAGCTGTTTTTT
CDR3: CASSQPGLDGELFF

length: 15
V: TRBV7-9
J: TRBJ2-1
D: .
size: many
DNA: TGTGCCAGCAGCTCGACGGACACAAAAATAGATGAGCAGTTCTTC
CDR3: CASSSTDTKIDEQFF

length: 16
V: TRBV27
J: TRBJ2-1
D: TRBD1
size: .
DNA: TGTGCCAGCAGTTTATCTCCGGGACAGGGCTACAATGAGCAGTTCTTC
CDR3: CASSLSPGQGYNEQFF

length: 16
V: TRBV28
J: TRBJ2-7
D: .
size: once
DNA: TGTGCCAGCAGTCCCCAGGTGGTCAGGAGCTCCTACGAGCAGTACTTC
CDR3: CASSPQVVRSSYEQYF

length: 17
V: TRBV29-1
J: TRBJ1-5
D: TRBD1
size: many
DNA: TGCAGCGTTGAAGGGGTAGGGGGCGAGGGGAGTGGGCAGCCCCAGCATTTT
CDR3: CSVEGVGGEGSGQPQHF

length: 13
V: TRBV12-3/TRBV12-4
J: TRBJ2-2
D: .
size: .
DNA: TGTGCCAGCAGTCAATGGGGCACCGGGGAGCTGTTTTTT
CDR3: CASSQWGTGELFF

length: 16
V: TRBV15
J: TRBJ2-2
D: .
size: .
DNA: TGTGCCACCAGCCCCCGACAGTTCGCGAACACCGGGGAGCTGTTTTTT
CDR3: CATSPRQFANTGELFF

length: 16
V: TRBV20-1
J: TRBJ2-2
D: .
size: few
DNA: TGCAGTGCTAGGACCTTGGCTAGCGCGAACACCGGGGAGCTGTTTTTT
CDR3: CSARTLASANTGELFF

length: 15
V: TRBV28
J: TRBJ2-3
D: TRBD2
size: .
DNA: TGTGCCAGCAGGCTCGGGACTAGCCGATCAGATACGCAGTATTTT
CDR3: CASRLGTSRSDTQYF

length: 13
V: TRBV20-1
J: TRBJ2-1
D: .
size: many
DNA: TGCAGTGCTAGAGCACAGAACTTCAATGAGCAGTTCTTC
CDR3: CSARAQNFNEQFF

length: 13
V: TRBV29-1
J: TRBJ2-1
D: TRBD1
size: many
DNA: TGCAGCGTCACAGGGGACAGGGGCAATGAGCAGTTCTTC
CDR3: CSVTGDRGNEQFF

length: 12
V: TRBV2
J: TRBJ1-2
D: .
size: many
DNA: TGTGCCAGCAACCCGAGCGCCTATGGCTACACCTTC
CDR3: CASNPSAYGYTF

length: 18
V: TRBV10-3
J: TRBJ2-3
D: TRBD2
size: many
DNA: TGTGCCATCAGGCGGCGGGGGACCCCCACGTCTAGCACAGATACGCAGTATTTT
CDR3: CAIRRRGTPTSSTDTQYF

length: 15
V: TRBV10-2
J: TRBJ2-3
D: .
size: .
DNA: TGCGCCAGCAGTGGGGCGTACAAGGGCGGGGATACGCAGTATTTT
CDR3: CASSGAYKGGDTQYF

length: 16
V: TRBV9
J: TRBJ2-3
D: .
size: few
DNA: TGTGCCAGCAGCGACAGAGCCGTTTCGGGGGCAGATACGCAGTATTTT
CDR3: CASSDRAVSGADTQYF

length: 14
V: TRBV6-2/TRBV6-3
J: TRBJ2-7
D: .
size: few
DNA: TGTGCCAGCAGTTACTCTCAGGGTTTAGGCGAGCAGTACTTC
CDR3: CASSYSQGLGEQYF

length: 15
V: TRBV6-1
J: TRBJ1-2
D: .
size: .
DNA: TGTGCCAGCAGGCCGACGACAGGAGTTCTTTATGGCTACACCTTC
CDR3: CASRPTTGVLYGYTF

length: 14
V: TRBV12-3/TRBV12-4
J: TRBJ2-1
D: .
size: .
DNA: TGTGCCAGCAGTTTGGCCCTCAGGGCCCAAGAGCAGTTCTTC
CDR3: CASSLALRAQEQFF

length: 15
V: TRBV9
J: TRBJ2-3
D: TRBD2
size: few
DNA: TGTGCCAGCAGCGTTAGCGGGGGGATCACAGATACGCAGTATTTT
CDR3: CASSVSGGITDTQYF

length: 16
V: TRBV4-3
J: TRBJ2-1
D: TRBD2
size: few
DNA: TGCGCCAGCAGCCAAGGATGGACTAGCGGATACAATGAGCAGTTCTTC
CDR3: CASSQGWTSGYNEQFF

length: 13
V: TRBV7-9
J: TRBJ1-2
D: .
size: .
DNA: TGTGCCAGCAGTATCGGGCGGAGCTATGGCTACACCTTC
CDR3: CASSIGRSYGYTF